Sequencing of this T cell receptor (beta chain) was carried out in a study of T cell responses to AZD1222 COVID-19 vaccine. This clone was observed a handful of times. Germline lookup yields CDR1 KGHDR and CDR2 SFDVKD. CDR3 length equals 14 residues. Trimming removed 5 bases from V and 0 bases from J, with 7 bases in between. Assay: immunoSEQ multiplex PCR; the TCRdb copy retains only in-frame clones and omits some. The sample lists some 120,000 clones, more than 85% occurring once. This clonotype was sampled from an adult in good health. Sequenced material: peripheral blood, taken on day 0 of AZD1222 vaccination. V and J are TRBV24-1 and TRBJ2-1; no clear D gene. The CDR3 nucleotides read TGTGCCACCAGTGGCAGTGACTCCTACAATGAGCAGTTCTTC. Protein product: CATSGSDSYNEQFF.